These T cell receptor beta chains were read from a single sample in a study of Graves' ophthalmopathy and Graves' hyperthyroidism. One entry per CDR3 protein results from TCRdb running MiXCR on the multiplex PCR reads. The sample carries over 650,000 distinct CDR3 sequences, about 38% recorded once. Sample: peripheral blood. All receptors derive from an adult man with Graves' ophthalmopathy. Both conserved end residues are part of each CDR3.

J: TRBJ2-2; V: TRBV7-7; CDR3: CASSWDRGDGELFF
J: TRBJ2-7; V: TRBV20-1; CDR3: CSARGQREYEQYF
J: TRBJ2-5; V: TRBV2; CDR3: CASRLGQETQYF
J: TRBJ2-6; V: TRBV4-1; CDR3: CASSHPGQARAGANVLTF
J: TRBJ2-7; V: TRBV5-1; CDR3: CASSLTSGGHPYEQYF
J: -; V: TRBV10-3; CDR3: CAISDPGTGVYEQYF
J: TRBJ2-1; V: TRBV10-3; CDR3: CAINPTGDNEQFF
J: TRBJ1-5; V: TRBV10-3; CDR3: CAISPPRDRGSQHF
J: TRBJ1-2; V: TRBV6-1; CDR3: CASSEFGLTAYGYTF
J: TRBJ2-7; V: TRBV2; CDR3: CASTEGAAYEQYF
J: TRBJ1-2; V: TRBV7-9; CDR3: CASSLGSGTTRVGYTF
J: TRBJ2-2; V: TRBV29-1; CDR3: CSATISGRMNTGELFF
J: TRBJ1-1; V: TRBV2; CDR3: CASGQTNTEAFF
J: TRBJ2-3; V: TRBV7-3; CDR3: CASSPSSLADTQYF
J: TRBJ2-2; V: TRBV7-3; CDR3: CASSFGLVGDTGELFF
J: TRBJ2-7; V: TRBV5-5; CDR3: CASSLTSGGLSSYEQYF
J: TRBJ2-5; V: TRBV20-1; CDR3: CSAREGQKETQYF
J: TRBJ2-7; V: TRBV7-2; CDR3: CASSLSGTGLGEQYF
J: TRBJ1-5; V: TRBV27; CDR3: CASSSGKGNQPQHF
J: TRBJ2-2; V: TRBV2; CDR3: CASRRTGLLAGVGELFF
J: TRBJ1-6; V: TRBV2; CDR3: CASSVDRGLHF
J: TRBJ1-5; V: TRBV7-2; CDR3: CASSLVGGPYSNQPQHF
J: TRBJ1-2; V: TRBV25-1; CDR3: CASSDGPVLAF
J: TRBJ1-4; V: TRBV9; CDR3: CASSPQGLEKLFF
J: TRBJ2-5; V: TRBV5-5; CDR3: CASSSSIRETQYF
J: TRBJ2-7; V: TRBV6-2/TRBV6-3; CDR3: CASSYLDLSSREQYF
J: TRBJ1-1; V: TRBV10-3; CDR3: CAISRKTGSTEAFF
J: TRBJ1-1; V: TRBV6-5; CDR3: CASSYSMGAHTEAFF
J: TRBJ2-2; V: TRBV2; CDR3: CASSTENTGELFF
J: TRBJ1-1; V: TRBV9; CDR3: CASSRDEGAFF
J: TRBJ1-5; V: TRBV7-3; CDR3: CASSFNGGEGNEHF
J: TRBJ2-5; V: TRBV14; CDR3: CASSQDGRREFF
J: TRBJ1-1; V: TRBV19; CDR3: CASNRRAGRTEAFF
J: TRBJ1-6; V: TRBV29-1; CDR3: CSLRAAPYNSPLHF
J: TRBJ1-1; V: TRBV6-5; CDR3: CASSYSTDTEAFF
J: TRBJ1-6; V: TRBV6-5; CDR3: CASHSRGSQRNSPLHF
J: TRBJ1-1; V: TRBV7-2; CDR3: CASTDRVYTEAFF
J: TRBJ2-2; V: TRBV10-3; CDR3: CAIRGAGPGELFF
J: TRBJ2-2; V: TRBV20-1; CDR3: CSARDLREADTGELFF
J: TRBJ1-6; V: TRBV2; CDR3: CASAGPDLGSPLHF
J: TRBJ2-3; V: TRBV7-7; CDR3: CASSLSGDTDTQYF
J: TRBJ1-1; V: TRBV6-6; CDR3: CASSYSGGLRTEAFF
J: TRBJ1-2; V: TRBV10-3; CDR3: CAISDPEKPGSTYGYTF
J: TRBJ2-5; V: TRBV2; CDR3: CASTPAGGETQYF
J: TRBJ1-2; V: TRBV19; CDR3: CASSIRDINYGYTF
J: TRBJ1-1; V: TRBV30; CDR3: CAWSAWNTEAFF
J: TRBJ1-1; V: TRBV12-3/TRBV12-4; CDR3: CASSRNWDTEAFF
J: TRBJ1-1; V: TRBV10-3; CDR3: CASRSKFRGRLERTEAFF
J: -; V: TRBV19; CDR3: CASSISGRSCNEQFF
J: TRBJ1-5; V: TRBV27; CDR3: CASSAEGVQPQHF
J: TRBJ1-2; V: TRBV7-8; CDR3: CASSSDRVGGYTF
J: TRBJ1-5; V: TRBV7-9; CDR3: CASTKDAQPQHF
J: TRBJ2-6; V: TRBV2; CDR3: CASSDGDPGSGANVLTF
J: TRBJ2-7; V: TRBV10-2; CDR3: CASSQQVFSYEQYF
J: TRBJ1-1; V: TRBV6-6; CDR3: CASSARLGNTEAFF
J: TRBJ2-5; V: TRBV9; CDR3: CASSQGLVGETQYF
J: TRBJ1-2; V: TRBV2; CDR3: CASSQHTGDYGYTF
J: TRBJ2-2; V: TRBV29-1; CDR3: CSLITSGNTGELFF